The source of this T cell receptor (beta chain) is a study of blood T cells in healthy people across ages. Primed by a sample-barcoded 5' primer and a J-beta primer mix, a second PCR proceeded for about 6 to 11 cycles. MiXCR, applied by TCRdb to the 5' RACE reads, yields one record per CDR3 protein. The sample includes 1.5 million to 2 million distinct CDR3 sequences, less than 50% of them seen just once. V lost 2 bases and J lost 7; bases outside the gene matches: 5. The CDR3 is 14 amino acids. CDR1 and CDR2 from the germline V gene are MNHEY and SVGEGT. Source material: blood. The rearrangement joins TRBV6-2 or TRBV6-3 to TRBJ1-2; TRBD1 matches at 9 bases. This receptor was obtained from a woman aged 35 to 49 in good health. The CDR3, as DNA: TGTGCCAGCAGTTACGCGGACAGGGGACGTGGCTACACCTTC. It is translated as CASSYADRGRGYTF.